This T cell receptor (beta chain) was identified in a study of shared clonotypes between healthy human individuals. Study-level background: Researchers assigned three CD4 naive, three CD4 memory, two CD8 naive and one CD8 memory plate to each donor. General observations from the study: Rarefaction curves obtained for sorted subsets showed sequencing incomplete despite large depth.

Terminally differentiated effector memory CD45RA+ cells were excluded from the naive CD8 cells, which were CD45RO-negative and positively selected for CCR7. This CDR3 spans 15 amino acids. V lost 2 bases, J lost 0 bases, and 1 base stayed unmatched. Germline loops: CDR1 MDHEN, CDR2 SYDVKM. Genomic DNA from each subset was divided evenly over several immunoSEQ plates. Authors' methods: Junction-only sequences produced by ImmunoSEQ had no quality scores, so filtering differed. The assay was immunoSEQ multiplex PCR, and TCRdb's table has in-frame clones only and misses some. V and J calls and clone size are given by that table; D and trimming were obtained from the DNA. This sample has about 800,000 clones, with 95% to 97% found just once. This clone showed up just once. Its antigen is not known.

This sequence joins TRBV28 and TRBJ2-7; 10 bases fit TRBD2. Sequencing input: naive CD8+ T cells sorted from blood. The sequence was obtained from a man aged 25 to 40 in good health. The CDR3 coding sequence is TGTGCCAGCAGTTTAACTAGCGGGGTCTCCTACGAGCAGTACTTC. This encodes CASSLTSGVSYEQYF.